The 23 T cell receptor beta chains below were found in one sample sequenced in a study of cytomegalovirus exposure and HLA in healthy donors. Use of 60 Vbeta and 13 Jbeta primers characterized the PCR. Produced via immunoSEQ multiplex PCR; TCRdb's table is partial and in-frame only. The sample has roughly 130,000 clones; approximately 85% are singletons. Specimen: PBMCs. The receptor source for this set is a boy between 5 and 17 years old in good health and CMV-seronegative.

The genes are TRBV7-9 and TRBJ1-6, with 9 nucleotides matching TRBD1. The CDR3 contains 17 residues. Looked up from germline, CDR1 is SEHNR and CDR2 is FQNEAQ (reference sequence). The V segment lost 5 bases and the J segment 0 bases; nucleotides outside the gene matches: 5. For the CDR3, the DNA is TGTGCCAGCAGCCTGGGACAGGGAAGCTCCTATAATTCACCCCTCCACTTT. Protein: CASSLGQGSSYNSPLHF.

Turning to this clone: The same CDR3 arises from other DNA sequences in this sample as well. The chain has TRBV9 and TRBJ2-7; TRBD2 agrees at 10 bases. CDR1 is SGDLS, CDR2 YYNGEE, per germline. V shed 2 bases and J 4 bases; nucleotides not matched to a gene: 3. This CDR3 is 14 amino acids long. For the CDR3, the DNA is TGTGCCAGCAGCGTCGGACTAGCGGATTACGAGCAGTACTTC. This codes for CASSVGLADYEQYF.

The V and J genes are TRBV9 and TRBJ1-1; 7 nucleotides align to TRBD1. Trimming took 0 bases from V and 5 from J; bases not matched to a gene: 4. The CDR3 is 14 residues long. The germline V gene encodes CDR1 SGDLS and CDR2 YYNGEE. The CDR3 sequence: CASSVGQGVTEAFF. CDR3 coding DNA: TGTGCCAGCAGCGTAGGTCAGGGGGTTACTGAAGCTTTCTTT.

This chain uses TRBV19 with TRBJ1-5; a possible D gene is TRBD1 (5 bases). The CDR3 is made up of 14 amino acids. The germline V and J ends were trimmed by 6 bases and 1 base, with 10 bases remaining between them. Per germline, CDR1 LNHDA and CDR2 SQIVND (reference sequence). CDR3 in DNA: TGTGCCAGTAGAGGACAAGCAAGCAATCAGCCCCAGCATTTT. It yields the protein CASRGQASNQPQHF.

This clone was picked up a small number of times. In DNA, the CDR3 is TGCGCCAGCAGCCAAGTCCTATCACAAGACAGGAGGAGAGAGACCCAGTACTTC. This translates into CASSQVLSQDRRRETQYF. V usage is TRBV4-1 and J usage is TRBJ2-5, with D possibly TRBD1 on 6 matching bases. Germline lookup yields CDR1 MGHRA and CDR2 YSYEKL. This CDR3 comprises 18 residues. V shed 1 base and J shed 4 bases, with 22 bases lying between them.

The chain uses TRBV28 and TRBJ2-5; 8 bases agree with TRBD2. J was trimmed by 1 base and V by 6 bases; bases with no gene match: 10. Germline V gene data show CDR1 as MDHEN and CDR2 as SYDVKM. The CDR3 covers 16 residues. In nucleotides, the CDR3 is TGTGCCAGCAGCGATATACGGACTAGCCGCCAAGAGACCCAGTACTTC. Translating it yields CASSDIRTSRQETQYF.

The rearrangement uses TRBV5-5 and TRBJ1-1; a possible D gene is TRBD1 (5 bases). V was clipped by 6 bases and J by 1 base, with 10 bases between them. The CDR3 is 13 amino acids. In germline, CDR1 is SGHKS, CDR2 YYEKEE (reference sequence). The CDR3 DNA sequence: TGTGCCAGCACCGGCGGGGGGAACACTGAAGCTTTCTTT. It translates to CASTGGGNTEAFF.

The chain couples TRBV7-6 to TRBJ2-1; 10 nucleotides agree with TRBD2. The CDR3 consists of 16 residues. CDR1 is SGHVS, CDR2 FNYEAQ, per germline. Trimming removed 2 bases from V and 5 bases from J; junction bases left unmatched: 6. The CDR3 DNA follows: TGTGCCAGCAGCTTAATGGCTAGCGGGGGCAACAATGAGCAGTTCTTC. Translating it yields CASSLMASGGNNEQFF. Complete variable domain (other parts from reference TRBV7-6 and TRBJ2-1): GAGVSQSPRYKVTKRGQDVALRCDPISGHVSLYWYRQALGQGPEFLTYFNYEAQQDKSGLPNDRFSAERPEGSISTLTIQRTEQRDSAMYRCASSLMASGGNNEQFFGPGTRLTVL.

In this sample, this clone turned up once. V is TRBV6-1 and J is TRBJ2-7, with 10 bases lining up with TRBD1. Germline CDR1 and CDR2: MNHNS and SASEGT. CDR3 size: 13 residues. V lost 7 bases, J lost 3 bases, and 3 bases stayed unmatched. The CDR3 bases are TGTGCCAGCAAAGGACAGGGGGTCTACGAGCAGTACTTC. Encoded protein: CASKGQGVYEQYF.

This chain links TRBV5-1 with TRBJ1-4, with 9 positions matching TRBD1. Germline-derived CDR1 and CDR2 are SGHRS and YFSETQ. The CDR3 sequence is 18 residues long. The junction had 11 bases not matched to a gene; V was cut back by 4 bases and J by 1 base. The CDR3 DNA follows: TGCGCCAGCAGCCGTAGTCGGGACAGGGTTGTAACTAATGAAAAACTGTTTTTT. It encodes CASSRSRDRVVTNEKLFF.

The V call is TRBV9, the J call TRBJ1-3; D is perhaps TRBD1 (6 bases). The V end was cut by 2 bases, the J end by 4 bases, with 19 bases between. Germline loops: CDR1 SGDLS, CDR2 YYNGEE. The CDR3 is 17 amino acids. The CDR3 sequence: CASSVRSHRDMGNTIYF. Written as DNA, the CDR3 is TGTGCCAGCAGCGTCAGATCGCACCGGGACATGGGAAACACCATATATTTT.

V gene TRBV6-4 combines with J gene TRBJ1-1, with 8 bases identical to TRBD1. The V and J ends lost 3 bases and 5 bases, in that order; junction bases with no gene match: 11. CDR3 size: 16 residues. Looked up from germline, CDR1 is MRHNA and CDR2 is SNTAGT. The CDR3 spells CASSERGTGFDTEAFF. CDR3 coding DNA: TGTGCCAGCAGTGAAAGGGGGACAGGATTTGATACTGAAGCTTTCTTT.

The J gene is TRBJ1-2, the V gene TRBV7-2; TRBD1 aligns across 7 bases. Looked up from germline, CDR1 is SGHTA and CDR2 is FQGNSA. The J segment lost 7 bases and the V segment lost 1 base, leaving 12 bases of the junction unmatched. This CDR3 spans 16 amino acids. The CDR3, as DNA: TGTGCCAGCAGCTTAGTCAACAGGGGTCAACACCCTGGCTACACCTTC. It is translated as CASSLVNRGQHPGYTF. The entire variable domain, with the rest obtained from reference TRBV7-2 and TRBJ1-2, is as follows: GAGVSQSPSNKVTEKGKDVELRCDPISGHTALYWYRQSLGQGLEFLIYFQGNSAPDKSGLPSDRFSAERTGGSVSTLTIQRTQQEDSAVYLCASSLVNRGQHPGYTFGSGTRLTVV.

This clone has a handful of counts. The sample holds other DNA sequences that translate to the same CDR3. V and J are TRBV18 and TRBJ1-1; 8 nucleotides agree with TRBD1. The germline V gene encodes CDR1 KGHSH and CDR2 LQKENI. This CDR3 contains 13 residues. Trimming at V came to 5 bases and at J to 1 base, leaving 0 bases not matched to a gene. The CDR3 DNA reads TGTGCCAGCTCAGGACAGGGGAACACTGAAGCTTTCTTT. Protein sequence: CASSGQGNTEAFF.

The chain joins TRBV7-2 to TRBJ2-5; 10 bases map to TRBD1. The CDR3 has 15 amino acids. V was clipped by 6 bases and J by 2 bases; unmatched bases: 6. Germline V lookup: CDR1 SGHTA, CDR2 FQGNSA. The DNA for the CDR3 is TGTGCCAGCAGAGGCCGGGACAGGGGTCAAGAGACCCAGTACTTC. As protein: CASRGRDRGQETQYF.

The rearrangement links TRBV30 to TRBJ2-1, with TRBD2 matching over 9 bases. V dropped 3 bases and J dropped 3; count of bases not matched to a gene: 12. CDR1 is GTSNPN and CDR2 is SVGIG in the germline V gene (reference sequence). The CDR3 is 17 residues long. This CDR3 reads CAWRGFLAGVDYNEQFF. The CDR3 region has the DNA TGTGCCTGGAGGGGGTTCTTAGCGGGAGTCGACTACAATGAGCAGTTCTTC.

J is TRBJ2-1 and V is TRBV4-3; 7 bases line up with TRBD2. Germline trimming cut 0 bases from V and 2 bases from J; bases unmatched to any gene: 10. Looked up from germline, CDR1 is LGHNA and CDR2 is YSLEER. The CDR3 extends over 18 amino acids. The CDR3, as DNA: TGCGCCAGCAGCCAAGAAACATTCAACGGGAGGCCCTACAATGAGCAGTTCTTC. This codes for CASSQETFNGRPYNEQFF.

The V and J genes are TRBV7-2 and TRBJ1-1; D gene unclear. The CDR3 runs to 14 residues. V was cut by 6 bases and J by 4 bases, with 15 bases left in between. Germline assignment: CDR1 SGHTA and CDR2 FQGNSA. CDR3 amino acids: CASSPFMVATEAFF. CDR3 nucleotide sequence: TGTGCCAGCAGTCCCTTCATGGTGGCCACTGAAGCTTTCTTT.

This chain links TRBV9 with TRBJ2-1, with a possible D match to TRBD2 (6 bases). Germline values: CDR1 SGDLS, CDR2 YYNGEE. The CDR3 consists of 13 residues. Trimming removed 7 bases from V and 2 bases from J, with 10 bases in between. Written as DNA, the CDR3 is TGTGCCAGCGGAGGGACTGCCTACAATGAGCAGTTCTTC. Encoded protein: CASGGTAYNEQFF.

This clone was picked up one time. The chain has TRBV15 and TRBJ2-5, with unresolved D. Per the germline V gene, CDR1 is LNHNV and CDR2 is YYDKDF (reference sequence). CDR3 length: 13 amino acids. Trimming pared 0 bases from V and 7 bases from J, leaving 9 bases between. CDR3 region: CATSRDRFGTQYF. CDR3 DNA: TGTGCCACCAGCAGAGACAGGTTCGGGACCCAGTACTTC.

This chain links TRBV25-1 with TRBJ1-2; D not resolved. V shed 4 bases and J shed 8 bases, with 8 bases lying between them. From germline, CDR1 is MGHDK and CDR2 SYGVNS. This CDR3 region has 11 residues. DNA for the CDR3: TGTGCCAGCAGTGCTCCGAGGGGCTACACCTTC. It yields the protein CASSAPRGYTF.

The rearrangement joins TRBV18 to TRBJ2-1; 7 bases match TRBD2. The CDR3 loop spans 13 amino acids. The V and J ends lost 2 bases and 7 bases, in that order; junction bases with no gene match: 2. Germline V CDR1 and CDR2: KGHSH, LQKENI. The CDR3 DNA reads TGTGCCAGCTCACCAACGGGGGGAAATGAGCAGTTCTTC. Its protein product is CASSPTGGNEQFF.

The rearrangement joins TRBV14 to TRBJ2-7; no reliable D call. The V and J ends lost 2 bases and 2 bases respectively, with 13 bases between them. The CDR3 is 15 amino acids. Germline CDR1 reads SGHDN; CDR2 reads FVKESK. CDR3 bases: TGTGCCAGCAGCCAACAATTGTCGGGTACCTACGAGCAGTACTTC. This sequence encodes CASSQQLSGTYEQYF. Supplemented by reference TRBV14 and TRBJ2-7, the full variable domain reads EAGVTQFPSHSVIEKGQTVTLRCDPISGHDNLYWYRRVMGKEIKFLLHFVKESKQDESGMPNNRFLAERTGGTYSTLKVQPAELEDSGVYFCASSQQLSGTYEQYFGPGTRLTVT.